This T cell receptor beta chain was sequenced in a study of CD8+ T cells in alopecia areata. Study information: Treated patients swallowed 5 to 10 mg of oral tofacitinib twice daily.

Germline V gene data show CDR1 as SQVTM and CDR2 as ANQGSEA. V shed 3 bases and J 7 bases; nucleotides not matched to a gene: 6. There are 14 residues in the CDR3. RNA, once extracted, was reverse transcribed into cDNA for use as the sequencing template. Clones were read by immunoSEQ multiplex PCR, and TCRdb kept only the in-frame ones, dropping some. The sample lists hundreds of thousands of clones; roughly two fifths were seen once. Study outcomes and limitations: Against the mouse data, patients shared TCRs less clearly, possibly for HLA reasons.

A few counts support this clone. Its antigen is not known. Stated treatment: oral pan-JAK inhibitor, 5-10 mg twice daily. Specimens obtained from alopecia areata patients comprised lesional scalp punch biopsies and peripheral blood. The specimen was CD4+ T cells sorted from blood, collected at approximately week 31, from a patient treated with tofacitinib. The chain couples TRBV29-1 to TRBJ2-1; 10 nucleotides match TRBD2. The origin of this receptor is a human donor with alopecia areata. DNA of the CDR3: TGCAGCGTTGAGGGGTTAGCGGGAGGAAATGAGCAGTTCTTC. Translation gives CSVEGLAGGNEQFF.